This entry lists 20 T cell receptor beta chains sequenced from one sample in a study of metastatic and nonmetastatic thyroid tumors. MiXCR reprocessed the PCR reads for TCRdb. The repertoire holds about 25,000 clones, more than 20% seen once, with less than 4.5% in the top ten. Thyroid surgery took place with no prior treatment in any patient. The sequencing sample was made of adjacent normal tissue. The receptors originated from a female donor with papillary thyroid cancer or a benign thyroid nodule (not recorded which). Some clones in this sample may be carry-over from other donors' samples.

The table lists this clone with many counts. The chain uses TRBV15 and TRBJ2-2; D is undetermined. The CDR3 totals 12 residues. The germline gives CDR1 LNHNV, CDR2 YYDKDF (reference sequence). Trimming removed 1 base at V and 9 bases at J, with 6 bases between. The CDR3 DNA follows: TGTGCCACCAGCAGAGGTGGTCGGGAGCTGTTTTTT. Encoded protein: CATSRGGRELFF.

This clone was recorded many times. The chain links TRBV6-1 to TRBJ2-1, with 8 bases matching TRBD1. Germline CDR1 MNHNS, CDR2 SASEGT. The CDR3 totals 15 residues. The trim removed 5 bases at V and 4 bases at J, leaving 7 bases unmatched. CDR3 nucleotides: TGTGCCAGCAGTTTTGACAGGGGTGGATACAATGAGCAGTTCTTC. Protein product: CASSFDRGGYNEQFF.

This clone appeared a few times. The genes are TRBV28 and TRBJ2-5, with TRBD1 matching 7 bases. V shed 8 bases, J shed 6 bases, and the junction held 9 bases outside the gene matches. The germline gives CDR1 MDHEN, CDR2 SYDVKM. The CDR3 consists of 13 residues. Here the CDR3 reads CASDIQGIQTQYF. The CDR3 DNA reads as TGTGCCAGCGATATACAGGGGATTCAGACCCAGTACTTC.

Ten or more counts support this clone. The chain couples TRBV28 to TRBJ2-3, with 12 bases aligning to TRBD2. Germline CDR1 MDHEN, CDR2 SYDVKM. This CDR3 comprises 14 residues. J was trimmed by 2 bases and V by 8 bases; bases with no gene match: 2. DNA for the CDR3: TGTGCCAGCGGACTAGCGGGAAACACAGATACGCAGTATTTT. This codes for CASGLAGNTDTQYF.

This clone was observed many times. Since the CDR3 does not end with the conserved phenylalanine or tryptophan, this likely comes from a read error. This chain uses TRBV11-2 with TRBJ1-1, with D unresolved. This CDR3 has 13 amino acids. Germline assignment: CDR1 SGHAT and CDR2 FQNNGV. V was shortened by 2 bases and J by 0 bases, with 4 bases between the two germline ends. As DNA, the CDR3 is TGTGCCAGCAGCTTAAATTTGAACACTGAAGCTTTCCTT. Its translation is CASSLNLNTEAFL.

Notes on this clone: The junction and the germline gene differ at one end; a read error may be behind it. This chain links TRBV11-3 with TRBJ1-1, with D unclear. This CDR3 spans 12 amino acids. Germline CDR1 is SGHNT and CDR2 is YENEEA. The CDR3: CASSLEGSEALF. CDR3 in DNA: TGTGCCAGCAGCTTAGAAGGAAGTGAAGCTTTATTT.

This clone occurred many times. The chain couples TRBV15 to TRBJ2-5; a weak D match, TRBD2 (5 bases). The CDR3 has 15 amino acids. Germline CDR1 and CDR2: LNHNV and YYDKDF (reference sequence). Trimming took off 3 bases at V and 1 base at J, with 12 bases between the two ends. In DNA, the CDR3 is TGTGCCACCAGCAGGGATCAGCGGAGCCAAGAGACCCAGTACTTC. This sequence encodes CATSRDQRSQETQYF.

This clone was counted once. An end of the junction does not agree with germline; a read error may underlie this. The chain recombines TRBV5-4 with TRBJ2-5; 10 bases are shared with TRBD2. Per germline, CDR1 SGHNT and CDR2 YYREEE (reference sequence). The CDR3 spans 17 residues. The chain's CDR3 is CASSLLGLAGARETHYF. In DNA form, the CDR3 reads TGTGCCAGCAGCTTGCTTGGGCTAGCGGGAGCAAGAGAGACCCATTACTTC.

About this clone itself: The junction departs from germline at one end; a sequencing error may be responsible. The chain's CDR3 is CSSRVRVGFFDTQYF. In nucleotides, the CDR3 is TGCAGTTCTAGAGTGAGGGTCGGGTTTTTTGATACGCAGTATTTT. The chain has TRBV20-1 and TRBJ2-3; the D gene is possibly TRBD2 (5 bases). The CDR3 consists of 15 residues. Germline CDR1 DFQATT, CDR2 SNEGSKA (reference sequence).

This clone was seen at least ten times. Distinct nucleotide sequences in the sample also encode this CDR3. This chain uses TRBV19 with TRBJ2-1, with TRBD2 matching 12 bases. The CDR3 extends over 21 amino acids. CDR1 is LNHDA and CDR2 is SQIVND in the germline V gene (reference sequence). V was pared by 5 bases and J by 0 bases, with 17 bases of the junction left unmatched. CDR3 sequence reads: CASSLPSGTSGHRGSYNEQFF. CDR3 in DNA: TGTGCCAGTAGTCTTCCCTCAGGGACTAGCGGGCACCGGGGCTCCTACAATGAGCAGTTCTTC.

The sample holds one count of this clone. The chain recombines TRBV9 with TRBJ2-5; the D gene is possibly TRBD2 (7 bases). Trimming removed 3 bases at V and 5 bases at J, with 17 bases between. Germline V gene data show CDR1 as SGDLS and CDR2 as YYNGEE. The CDR3 runs 15 residues. The CDR3 is CASSARGGEAETQYF. In DNA, the CDR3 is TGTGCCAGCAGCGCCCGAGGGGGGGAGGCGGAGACCCAGTACTTC. The variable domain in full, completed from reference TRBV9 and TRBJ2-5, reads DSGVTQTPKHLITATGQRVTLRCSPRSGDLSVYWYQQSLDQGLQFLIQYYNGEERAKGNILERFSAQQFPDLHSELNLSSLELGDSALYFCASSARGGEAETQYFGPGTRLLVL.

The chain recombines TRBV18 with TRBJ2-1; no clear D gene. Trimming took off 3 bases at V and 4 bases at J, with 7 bases between the two ends. The CDR3 is made up of 13 amino acids. Per germline, CDR1 KGHSH and CDR2 LQKENI. The chain's CDR3 is CASSPNQYNEQFF. The CDR3 coding sequence is TGTGCCAGCTCACCTAATCAGTACAATGAGCAGTTCTTC.

The chain employs TRBV24-1 and TRBJ2-1; TRBD2 might be the D (6 bases). Germline CDR1 reads KGHDR; CDR2 reads SFDVKD. This CDR3 is built from 16 residues. Trimming removed 1 base from V and 0 bases from J, with 9 bases in between. Here the CDR3 reads CATSDFGGSSYNEQFF. The CDR3 region has the DNA TGTGCCACCAGTGATTTTGGGGGGAGCTCCTACAATGAGCAGTTCTTC.

This clone was seen more than once but under ten times. The rearrangement joins TRBV20-1 to TRBJ2-7; 7 nucleotides match TRBD2. Germline loops: CDR1 DFQATT, CDR2 SNEGSKA (reference sequence). This CDR3 is built from 15 residues. J was trimmed by 0 bases and V by 5 bases; bases with no gene match: 10. The chain's CDR3 is CSAPRLGGSSYEQYF. In DNA, the CDR3 is TGCAGTGCTCCCCGGTTGGGCGGGAGCTCCTACGAGCAGTACTTC.

This clone is medium-sized by share. This chain uses TRBV20-1 with TRBJ2-2, with 9 bases lining up with TRBD2. The V segment lost 2 bases and the J segment 4 bases; nucleotides outside the gene matches: 5. The CDR3 extends over 15 amino acids. CDR1 and CDR2 from the germline V gene are DFQATT and SNEGSKA (reference sequence). The DNA of the CDR3 is TGCAGTGCTAGAAAGCGGGGGGCGGGCACCGGGGAGCTGTTTTTT. Amino acids: CSARKRGAGTGELFF.

A single count supports this clone. The conserved phenylalanine or tryptophan is not found at the CDR3 terminus, so this likely reflects a read error. The chain uses TRBV19 and TRBJ1-1; TRBD1 is a possible D gene (6 bases). Germline CDR1 reads LNHDA; CDR2 reads SQIVND (reference sequence). The germline V and J ends were trimmed by 3 bases and 7 bases, with 12 bases remaining between them. CDR3 length: 13 amino acids. The CDR3 region is CASSITGGSEAFL. For the CDR3, the DNA is TGTGCCAGTAGTATTACCGGGGGCAGTGAAGCTTTCTTA.

This clone has ten or more counts. J is TRBJ1-1 and V is TRBV29-1, with D hard to call. Looked up from germline, CDR1 is SQVTM and CDR2 is ANQGSEA. V lost 6 bases, J lost 4 bases, and 15 bases lay in between. The CDR3 length is 13 residues. The CDR3 loop is CSVTMRWFTEAFF. The CDR3 coding sequence is TGCAGCGTAACAATGCGGTGGTTCACTGAAGCTTTCTTT. Full variable domain (rest looked up from reference TRBV29-1 and TRBJ1-1): SAVISQKPSRDICQRGTSLTIQCQVDSQVTMMFWYRQQPGQSLTLIATANQGSEATYESGFVIDKFPISRPNLTFSTLTVSNMSPEDSSIYLCSVTMRWFTEAFFGQGTRLTVV.

V is TRBV6-2 or TRBV6-3 and J is TRBJ2-7; weak D call: TRBD2 (6 bases). CDR3 length: 14 amino acids. CDR1 MNHEY and CDR2 SVGEGT come from the germline V gene. Trimming took off 2 bases at V and 3 bases at J, with 11 bases between the two ends. CDR3 DNA sequence: TGTGCCAGCAGTTACCAAACCGGGAGCTACGAGCAGTACTTC. Encoded protein: CASSYQTGSYEQYF.

This clone was seen many times. The V and J genes are TRBV30 and TRBJ1-5; possibly TRBD1 for D (5 bases). The CDR3 loop spans 14 amino acids. From germline, CDR1 is GTSNPN and CDR2 SVGIG (reference sequence). Trimming removed 0 bases at V and 6 bases at J, with 12 bases between. CDR3 sequence reads: CAWSVGGKSQPQHF. The CDR3 nucleotides read TGTGCCTGGAGTGTCGGGGGGAAAAGTCAGCCCCAGCATTTT.

This clone occurred a few times. The genes are TRBV10-2 and TRBJ1-5; a weak D match, TRBD1 (6 bases). The CDR3 runs 15 residues. Germline V CDR1 and CDR2: WSHSY, SAAADI. Trimming pared 2 bases from V and 5 bases from J, leaving 13 bases between. The CDR3 region has the DNA TGCGCCAGCAGTGAGGTAGGGGGGGGTCATCAGCCCCAGCATTTT. Translating it yields CASSEVGGGHQPQHF.